The 17 T cell receptor beta chains below all came from one sample that was sequenced in a study of blood T cell repertoires in COVID-19. Libraries were prepared by immunoSEQ multiplex PCR; TCRdb keeps only in-frame clonotypes and omits some of them. The table includes over 300,000 clones, 89% detected once. Sequencing was done on a sample of PBMCs or T cells enriched from blood (not recorded which). All receptors come from a woman in her forties who had recovered from COVID-19.

This chain connects TRBV18 to TRBJ1-4; no clear D. V was cut by 3 bases and J by 6 bases, with 8 bases left in between. Germline CDR1 KGHSH, CDR2 LQKENI. CDR3 length: 13 amino acids. CDR3 DNA sequence: TGTGCCAGCTCACCCGACATGGATGAAAAACTGTTTTTT. Protein: CASSPDMDEKLFF.

The chain combines TRBV6-5 with TRBJ2-5; 8 bases align to TRBD1. Germline assignment: CDR1 MNHEY and CDR2 SVGAGI. The CDR3 extends over 15 amino acids. Trimming at V came to 6 bases and at J to 1 base, leaving 7 bases not matched to a gene. The CDR3 here is CASSFNDRGQETQYF. The CDR3 DNA reads TGTGCCAGCAGCTTTAACGACAGGGGCCAAGAGACCCAGTACTTC.

V gene TRBV4-1 combines with J gene TRBJ2-4; 9 bases agree with TRBD1. The CDR3 has 17 residues. Losses at the gene ends were 2 bases for V and 4 bases for J; bases not matched to a gene: 9. CDR1 MGHRA and CDR2 YSYEKL come from the germline V gene. The CDR3 DNA sequence: TGCGCCAGCAGCCAAAACCCGGGACAGGGTAATAAAAACATTCAGTACTTC. Translation gives CASSQNPGQGNKNIQYF.

V and J are TRBV13 and TRBJ2-5, with 8 bases matching TRBD1. V dropped 2 bases and J dropped 2; count of bases not matched to a gene: 4. Germline V CDR1 and CDR2: PRHDT, FYEKMQ (reference sequence). The CDR3 is made up of 15 amino acids. The CDR3 DNA reads as TGTGCCAGCAGCTTAACCCAGGGGGCTCAAGAGACCCAGTACTTC. It specifies CASSLTQGAQETQYF.

There are a few counts of this clone. V and J are TRBV10-3 and TRBJ2-3, with 9 positions matching TRBD1. The V gene end was trimmed by 6 bases and the J gene end by 6 bases; junction bases not matched to a gene: 10. Germline assignment: CDR1 ENHRY and CDR2 SYGVKD. This CDR3 has 15 amino acids. The CDR3 region has the DNA TGTGCCATCAGCAGGACAGGGGAAGGGTTGGATACGCAGTATTTT. This codes for CAISRTGEGLDTQYF.

The rearrangement joins TRBV27 to TRBJ1-1; no firm D call. The germline gives CDR1 MNHEY, CDR2 SMNVEV (reference sequence). V lost 2 bases to trimming and J lost 7 bases, with 11 bases between them. This CDR3 region has 13 residues. This CDR3 is CASSLRAEGEAFF. In DNA form, the CDR3 reads TGTGCCAGCAGTTTACGGGCAGAGGGTGAAGCTTTCTTT.

The V and J genes are TRBV7-9 and TRBJ1-2, with 8 bases lining up with TRBD1. The CDR3 runs to 13 residues. J gave up 1 base and V 5 bases, and 0 bases lay outside the gene matches. CDR1 and CDR2 (germline): SEHNR, FQNEAQ (reference sequence). In DNA, the CDR3 is TGTGCCAGCAGCGGACAGGGTAACTATGGCTACACCTTC. This sequence encodes CASSGQGNYGYTF.

This clone was detected only once. This chain links TRBV7-3 with TRBJ2-1; the D is unclear. Trimming left V 1 base short and J 0 bases short, with 7 bases between. Germline assignment: CDR1 SGHTA and CDR2 FQGTGA. The CDR3 length is 15 residues. The chain's CDR3 is CASSLITGSYNEQFF. CDR3 bases: TGTGCCAGCAGCTTAATAACCGGCTCCTACAATGAGCAGTTCTTC. The full variable domain, rest sourced from reference TRBV7-3 and TRBJ2-1, is GAGVSQTPSNKVTEKGKYVELRCDPISGHTALYWYRQSLGQGPEFLIYFQGTGAADDSGLPNDRFFAVRPEGSVSTLKIQRTERGDSAVYLCASSLITGSYNEQFFGPGTRLTVL.

In nucleotides, the CDR3 is TGTGCCAGCAGCTTCCACGACACTAGCGGGAGAGAAGAGCAGTACTTC. This codes for CASSFHDTSGREEQYF. The V and J genes are TRBV11-2 and TRBJ2-7; 11 nucleotides line up with TRBD2. The CDR3 covers 16 residues. V was clipped by 3 bases and J by 7 bases; unmatched bases: 11. The germline V gene has CDR1 SGHAT and CDR2 FQNNGV.

This chain uses TRBV2 with TRBJ2-4; 8 bases are a match to TRBD1. The V gene end was trimmed by 5 bases and the J gene end by 2 bases; junction bases not matched to a gene: 8. The CDR3 consists of 16 residues. In germline, CDR1 is SNHLY, CDR2 FYNNEI. CDR3 loop: CASSPPGQETKNIQYF. The DNA of the CDR3 is TGTGCCAGCAGTCCCCCGGGACAGGAGACCAAAAACATTCAGTACTTC. Complete variable domain (other parts from reference TRBV2 and TRBJ2-4): EPEVTQTPSHQVTQMGQEVILRCVPISNHLYFYWYRQILGQKVEFLVSFYNNEISEKSEIFDDQFSVERPDGSNFTLKIRSTKLEDSAMYFCASSPPGQETKNIQYFGAGTRLSVL.

The chain employs TRBV3-1 (or the pseudogene TRBV3-2) and TRBJ2-2, with 8 positions matching TRBD2. Germline V gene lookup returns CDR1 LGHDT and CDR2 YNNKEL (reference sequence). The CDR3 loop spans 17 amino acids. V lost 0 bases, J lost 4 bases, and 7 bases stayed unmatched. The CDR3 protein is CASSQEGRGGPTGELFF. DNA for the CDR3: TGTGCCAGCAGCCAAGAAGGACGGGGGGGACCCACCGGGGAGCTGTTTTTT.

The chain has TRBV27 and TRBJ2-1, with 11 positions matching TRBD1. Germline assignment: CDR1 MNHEY and CDR2 SMNVEV (reference sequence). The V segment lost 5 bases and the J segment 8 bases; nucleotides outside the gene matches: 5. The CDR3 is 14 residues long. The CDR3 coding sequence is TGTGCCAGCAGTATAGGGACAGGGGGGTATGAGCAGTTCTTC. Translating gives CASSIGTGGYEQFF.

This chain joins TRBV6-5 and TRBJ1-1; 10 bases agree with TRBD1. Germline loops: CDR1 MNHEY, CDR2 SVGAGI. Trimming at V came to 6 bases and at J to 4 bases, leaving 2 bases not matched to a gene. This CDR3 contains 13 residues. The CDR3 loop is CASRRTGGTEAFF. CDR3 DNA: TGTGCCAGCAGACGGACAGGGGGCACTGAAGCTTTCTTT.

The genes are TRBV30 and TRBJ2-7; D may be TRBD1 (6 bases). Trimming cost V 3 bases and J 7 bases, with 13 bases left between them. Germline assignment: CDR1 GTSNPN and CDR2 SVGIG (reference sequence). The CDR3 is 12 residues long. The CDR3, as DNA: TGTGCCTGGAGGCTGGGGGCGGTTGAGCAGTACTTC. Protein: CAWRLGAVEQYF.

The V gene is TRBV7-2, the J gene TRBJ1-5, with D unclear. This CDR3 spans 15 amino acids. Trimming stripped 4 bases from V and 0 bases from J, with 10 bases between. Germline-derived CDR1 and CDR2 are SGHTA and FQGNSA. The CDR3 protein is CASSSPGRSNQPQHF. The CDR3 DNA is TGTGCCAGCAGCTCCCCTGGGCGTAGCAATCAGCCCCAGCATTTT. Looking up the rest from reference TRBV7-2 and TRBJ1-5 gives the full variable domain: GAGVSQSPSNKVTEKGKDVELRCDPISGHTALYWYRQSLGQGLEFLIYFQGNSAPDKSGLPSDRFSAERTGGSVSTLTIQRTQQEDSAVYLCASSSPGRSNQPQHFGDGTRLSIL.

This clone was found a few times. V is TRBV18 and J is TRBJ1-1, with 7 bases that match TRBD1. V dropped 6 bases and J dropped 1; count of bases not matched to a gene: 5. This CDR3 has 14 residues. Germline CDR1 and CDR2: KGHSH and LQKENI. Written as DNA, the CDR3 is TGTGCCAGCTCCCAGACAGGGAAGAACACTGAAGCTTTCTTT. Protein: CASSQTGKNTEAFF.

This sequence joins TRBV9 and TRBJ2-1; 7 bases match TRBD1. CDR1 and CDR2 from the germline V gene are SGDLS and YYNGEE. Trimming removed 2 bases from V and 9 bases from J; junction bases left unmatched: 8. CDR3 length: 14 residues. CDR3 bases: TGTGCCAGCAGCGTGATAGGACAGGATCGTGAGCAGTTCTTC. It codes for CASSVIGQDREQFF.